One T cell receptor beta chain is described in this entry. The antigen is unknown. Compared with germline, one end of the junction differs, possibly owing to a read error. The data were obtained in a study of graft-versus-host responses after intestinal transplantation. Study-wide background: The study gave all recipients anti-thymocyte globulin induction, then tacrolimus and steroids for about 3 years.

Repertoires were generated with immunoSEQ multiplex PCR, while TCRdb's copy carries only in-frame clones and drops some. The repertoire includes 24,000 or so clones, roughly 86% of them detected once, and around 0.87% sits in the top ten. Study findings and constraints: Among recipient marrow samples, GvH clones were found; some appeared first in ileum or blood. High graft-versus-host to host-versus-graft clonal ratios were seen in allografts of patients with graft-donor T cell macrochimerism.

The CDR3 length is 14 residues. Germline V gene sequence: CDR1 MNHEY, CDR2 SMNVEV (reference sequence). The chain has TRBV27 and TRBJ1-2, with 8 bases fitting TRBD1. This TCR came from a human donor who was the organ donor for an intestinal transplant. Sequenced here: unstimulated CD8+ T cells sorted from spleen or lymph node cells, sampled before transplant. The CDR3: CACSPQGAGYGYTF. DNA of the CDR3: TGTGCCTGCAGTCCGCAGGGGGCTGGCTATGGCTACACCTTC.